This T cell receptor (beta chain) came from a study of quantifying T cell responses using KT2 cells. Study context: cDNA was made from DNase-treated RNA using alpha and beta constant primers. The second PCR was a qPCR stopped at a predetermined fluorescence threshold.

Study-wide results and caveats: At about one KT2 cell per 100,000 PBMC, KT2 sequences were still detected.

V lost 5 bases to trimming and J lost 1 base, with 35 bases between them. CDR1 is SEHNR and CDR2 is FQNEAQ in the germline V gene (reference sequence). CDR3 size: 22 residues. This clonotype was seen only a few times. The antigen is not known. A single-stranded UMI oligo with SP2 sequence was ligated to cDNA 3' ends. The first PCR ran approximately 4 cycles with an equimolar RC1.1 and RC1.2 beta primer mix. Starting with the second PCR, alpha and beta TCR chains went through separate processing. TCRdb used MiXCR to reprocess the UMI-ligation and nested PCR reads, holding one entry per CDR3 protein. The table includes roughly 38,000 distinct CDR3 sequences, around 15% detected once.

The specimen was PBMCs spiked with cells of the T cell clone KT2. J is TRBJ1-1 and V is TRBV7-9, with a tentative D call TRBD1 (6 bases). The source is a human donor. This chain's CDR3 is CASSPLHLQKKQGLFGNTEAFF. CDR3 in DNA: TGTGCCAGCAGCCCACTACACTTACAGAAAAAACAGGGATTATTTGGGAACACTGAAGCTTTCTTT.